This T cell receptor (beta chain) stems from a study of cytomegalovirus exposure and HLA in healthy donors. This CDR3 contains 15 residues. J lost 2 bases, V lost 7 bases, and 6 bases had no gene match. Per the germline V gene, CDR1 is MNHEY and CDR2 is SVGAGI. 13 Jbeta primers and 60 Vbeta primers were used for the PCR. Assay used: immunoSEQ multiplex PCR; TCRdb lists only in-frame clones, some missing. Of about 160,000 clones in the sample, around 80% are singletons; the top ten hold 1.5% to 2%. The V gene is TRBV6-5, the J gene TRBJ2-3; 10 positions agree with TRBD2. Sequences were obtained from PBMCs. This sequence was found in a human donor in good health. The CDR3 bases are TGTGCCAGCAAGCGGGGGGGGCGTCTCACAGATACGCAGTATTTT. Amino acid sequence: CASKRGGRLTDTQYF.